This T cell receptor (beta chain) was identified in a study of pediatric ulcerative colitis. Overall study results and limits: All ulcerative colitis patients, but no controls, carried a couple of rectal clonotypes. Blood-rectal clonal overlap within each person was significantly higher in ulcerative colitis patients than controls.

TCRdb's copy holds only in-frame clones and misses some; the assay was immunoSEQ multiplex PCR. The sample records 40,000 to 60,000 clones, 78% being singletons. Rectal tissue came from one to two pinch biopsies taken at colonoscopy. As to this clone: Its antigen remains unknown.

The sequence was collected from a girl aged 10 to 17 with moderate ulcerative colitis. The sequenced sample was gut tissue.

The chain's CDR3 is CASSEAHLQGESNQPQHF. The CDR3 DNA is TGTGCCAGCAGTGAAGCTCATTTACAGGGTGAGAGCAATCAGCCCCAGCATTTT. The chain employs TRBV6-1 and TRBJ1-5; a weak D match, TRBD1 (6 bases). Per germline, CDR1 MNHNS and CDR2 SASEGT. The CDR3 loop spans 18 amino acids. Deletions cut 0 bases from V and 1 base from J, with 16 bases between.